The rows below give T cell receptor beta chains drawn from one sample of a study of technical replicates of blood from a few donors. Measured with immunoSEQ multiplex PCR; TCRdb has only the in-frame clones, and not every one. The data show more than 95,000 clones, about 95% seen once. The specimen sequenced was T cells isolated from PBMCs. All receptors come from a human donor in good health. Each CDR3 is given with its conserved first and last residue. A D gene is named only where the DNA matches it firmly. Clone size is stated in some rows and not others, as once, few, many or a class when expanded.

clone_size: -; d_call: -; j_call: TRBJ1-2; v_call: TRBV19; cdr3_nt: TGTGCCAGTAGTATTCTCTCAGGGTATGGCTACACCTTC; cdr3_aa: CASSILSGYGYTF
clone_size: -; d_call: TRBD1; j_call: TRBJ2-7; v_call: TRBV5-1; cdr3_nt: TGCGCCAGCAGCAAAGGGGACAGTAGCTCCTACGAGCAGTACTTC; cdr3_aa: CASSKGDSSSYEQYF
clone_size: -; d_call: TRBD2; j_call: TRBJ2-1; v_call: TRBV6-1; cdr3_nt: TGTGCCAGCAGTGAAGCTTGGGGGGGATACGGCAATGAGCAGTTCTTC; cdr3_aa: CASSEAWGGYGNEQFF
clone_size: -; d_call: TRBD1; j_call: TRBJ2-7; v_call: TRBV5-5; cdr3_nt: TGTGCCAGCAGTCGGGACAGCGTCTCCTACGAGCAGTACTTC; cdr3_aa: CASSRDSVSYEQYF
clone_size: -; d_call: -; j_call: TRBJ1-6; v_call: TRBV2; cdr3_nt: TGTGCCAGCAGTGCAACCAGGGAAAGGGGGAATTCACCCCTCCACTTT; cdr3_aa: CASSATRERGNSPLHF
clone_size: -; d_call: TRBD1; j_call: TRBJ1-1; v_call: TRBV5-4; cdr3_nt: TGTGCCAGCAGCTATACAGGGGGCACTGAAGCTTTCTTT; cdr3_aa: CASSYTGGTEAFF
clone_size: -; d_call: -; j_call: TRBJ1-5; v_call: TRBV5-1; cdr3_nt: TGCGCCAGCAGCTTGGGAAACAACAATCAGCCCCAGCATTTT; cdr3_aa: CASSLGNNNQPQHF
clone_size: -; d_call: TRBD2; j_call: TRBJ2-2; v_call: TRBV11-2; cdr3_nt: TGTGCCAGCAGAATAGCGGGGGGGAGGACCGGGGAGCTGTTTTTT; cdr3_aa: CASRIAGGRTGELFF
clone_size: -; d_call: -; j_call: TRBJ1-1; v_call: TRBV15; cdr3_nt: TGTGCCACCAGCTCGAGATTGACGGGTATTCACACTGAAGCTTTCTTT; cdr3_aa: CATSSRLTGIHTEAFF
clone_size: -; d_call: -; j_call: TRBJ1-1; v_call: TRBV14; cdr3_nt: TGTGCCAGCCGGGGGGGCATAAACACTGAAGCTTTCTTT; cdr3_aa: CASRGGINTEAFF
clone_size: -; d_call: TRBD1; j_call: TRBJ1-2; v_call: TRBV6-6; cdr3_nt: TGTGCCAGCACGGGACAGACGTATGGCTACACCTTC; cdr3_aa: CASTGQTYGYTF
clone_size: -; d_call: -; j_call: TRBJ1-4; v_call: TRBV4-1; cdr3_nt: TGCGCCAGCAGCTCAGGACAGCTCTTTAATGAAAAACTGTTTTTT; cdr3_aa: CASSSGQLFNEKLFF
clone_size: -; d_call: TRBD2; j_call: TRBJ2-7; v_call: TRBV4-1; cdr3_nt: TGCGCCAGCAGCCAAGTATCCCAAGGACTAGCCTCCTACGAGCAGTACTTC; cdr3_aa: CASSQVSQGLASYEQYF
clone_size: -; d_call: TRBD2; j_call: TRBJ2-5; v_call: TRBV6-1; cdr3_nt: TGTGCCACCTCCTTAGCGGGAGAGGAGACCCAGTACTTC; cdr3_aa: CATSLAGEETQYF
clone_size: -; d_call: TRBD2; j_call: TRBJ2-3; v_call: TRBV27; cdr3_nt: TGTGCCAGCATTCAAGGCGGGGGGGCCACAGATACGCAGTATTTT; cdr3_aa: CASIQGGGATDTQYF
clone_size: once; d_call: -; j_call: TRBJ2-2; v_call: TRBV19; cdr3_nt: TGTGCCAGTATATCAGGGAACACCGGGGAGCTGTTTTTT; cdr3_aa: CASISGNTGELFF
clone_size: -; d_call: -; j_call: TRBJ1-5; v_call: TRBV6-1; cdr3_nt: TGTGCCAGCAGTCTACAGGGTCCCAATCAGCCCCAGCATTTT; cdr3_aa: CASSLQGPNQPQHF
clone_size: -; d_call: TRBD1; j_call: TRBJ2-7; v_call: TRBV2; cdr3_nt: TGTGCCAGCAGGGACAGGGACCAATACGAGCAGTACTTC; cdr3_aa: CASRDRDQYEQYF
clone_size: -; d_call: -; j_call: TRBJ2-4; v_call: TRBV6-6; cdr3_nt: TGTGCCAGCATCTACGACCCAGACTCGGGCAAAAACATTCAGTACTTC; cdr3_aa: CASIYDPDSGKNIQYF
clone_size: -; d_call: -; j_call: TRBJ1-1; v_call: TRBV10-2; cdr3_nt: TGCGCCAGCAGTGAGTCGGTGACAGCAGTAAACTATCCCTCCGCTAACACTGAAGCTTTCTTT; cdr3_aa: CASSESVTAVNYPSANTEAFF
clone_size: -; d_call: TRBD2; j_call: TRBJ2-7; v_call: TRBV5-4; cdr3_nt: TGTGCCAGCAACTTACGACTAGCGGGCTCCTACGAGCAGTACTTC; cdr3_aa: CASNLRLAGSYEQYF
clone_size: -; d_call: -; j_call: TRBJ2-1; v_call: TRBV6-5; cdr3_nt: TGTGCCAGCAGTCTGTCGGGGAGCTACAATGAGCAGTTCTTC; cdr3_aa: CASSLSGSYNEQFF
clone_size: -; d_call: -; j_call: TRBJ1-5; v_call: TRBV5-1; cdr3_nt: TGCGCCAGCAGCTTGGCCCCTCTTCCCCAGCATTTT; cdr3_aa: CASSLAPLPQHF
clone_size: -; d_call: TRBD1; j_call: TRBJ1-1; v_call: TRBV19; cdr3_nt: TGTGCCAGTACCTACACCGGGACAGGGGGCACTGAAGCTTTCTTT; cdr3_aa: CASTYTGTGGTEAFF
clone_size: -; d_call: TRBD2; j_call: TRBJ2-1; v_call: TRBV7-7; cdr3_nt: TGTGCCAGCAGCTTAGCGGGAGGGCACCATGAGCAGTTCTTC; cdr3_aa: CASSLAGGHHEQFF
clone_size: -; d_call: -; j_call: TRBJ2-7; v_call: TRBV6-5; cdr3_nt: TGTGCCAGCACTACCTCCGGGGTTCCCTACGAGCAGTACTTC; cdr3_aa: CASTTSGVPYEQYF
clone_size: -; d_call: -; j_call: TRBJ2-3; v_call: TRBV18; cdr3_nt: TGTGCCAGCTCACCACCGTATAGCGCCGCAGATACGCAGTATTTT; cdr3_aa: CASSPPYSAADTQYF
clone_size: once; d_call: TRBD1; j_call: TRBJ2-7; v_call: TRBV5-1; cdr3_nt: TGCGCCAGCAGCGGTGGACAGGGGAACTACGAGCAGTACTTC; cdr3_aa: CASSGGQGNYEQYF
clone_size: -; d_call: -; j_call: TRBJ1-5; v_call: TRBV28; cdr3_nt: TGTGCCAGCCAGACAGGTCGGCCCCAGCATTTT; cdr3_aa: CASQTGRPQHF
clone_size: -; d_call: -; j_call: TRBJ1-3; v_call: TRBV10-3; cdr3_nt: TGTGCCATCAGCCTGGACAGAAAATCAAACACCATATATTTT; cdr3_aa: CAISLDRKSNTIYF
clone_size: -; d_call: -; j_call: TRBJ1-3; v_call: TRBV7-2; cdr3_nt: TGTGCCAGCAGCTTTTTAGTCTCTGGAAACACCATATATTTT; cdr3_aa: CASSFLVSGNTIYF
clone_size: -; d_call: -; j_call: TRBJ1-1; v_call: TRBV2; cdr3_nt: TGTGCCAGCAGACCCGGGAACTCCCTTGAAGCTTTCTTT; cdr3_aa: CASRPGNSLEAFF
clone_size: -; d_call: TRBD2; j_call: TRBJ2-1; v_call: TRBV5-6; cdr3_nt: TGTGCCAGCAGCAAAAGCTTTAGCGGGGGGGGGAAACATGAGCAGTTCTTC; cdr3_aa: CASSKSFSGGGKHEQFF
clone_size: once; d_call: -; j_call: TRBJ2-1; v_call: TRBV10-3; cdr3_nt: TGTGCCACTCAGGGGGCAGTAGCGGGAGCATCCGATGAGCAGTTCTTC; cdr3_aa: CATQGAVAGASDEQFF
clone_size: -; d_call: TRBD2; j_call: TRBJ2-1; v_call: TRBV6-5; cdr3_nt: TGTGCCAGCAGTTACGGGGAGGGTAATGAGCAGTTCTTC; cdr3_aa: CASSYGEGNEQFF
clone_size: -; d_call: TRBD2; j_call: TRBJ2-1; v_call: TRBV6-1; cdr3_nt: TGTGCCAGCAGTGAAAAACGACTAGCGAACTGGGGGAATGAGCAGTTCTTC; cdr3_aa: CASSEKRLANWGNEQFF
clone_size: -; d_call: TRBD2; j_call: TRBJ2-1; v_call: TRBV14; cdr3_nt: TGTGCCAGCAGCCCCGGGGGGGAATGGTTCTTC; cdr3_aa: CASSPGGEWFF
clone_size: -; d_call: -; j_call: TRBJ2-5; v_call: TRBV12-5; cdr3_nt: TGTGCTAGTGGGGACAGTGGCCTTCAGACCCAGTACTTC; cdr3_aa: CASGDSGLQTQYF
clone_size: -; d_call: -; j_call: TRBJ2-5; v_call: TRBV29-1; cdr3_nt: TGCAGCGTTTCCGGACAAGAACAGACCCAGTACTTC; cdr3_aa: CSVSGQEQTQYF
clone_size: once; d_call: -; j_call: TRBJ2-3; v_call: TRBV10-2; cdr3_nt: TGCGCCAGCACCTTAGTCCCGGATACGCAGTATTTT; cdr3_aa: CASTLVPDTQYF
clone_size: -; d_call: TRBD1; j_call: TRBJ1-5; v_call: TRBV7-9; cdr3_nt: TGTGCCAGCAGCCCACAGGGGGCTCAGCCCCAGCATTTT; cdr3_aa: CASSPQGAQPQHF
clone_size: -; d_call: TRBD1; j_call: TRBJ2-7; v_call: TRBV10-3; cdr3_nt: TGTGCCATCAGTGAAGACAGGGCCTACGAGCAGTACTTC; cdr3_aa: CAISEDRAYEQYF
clone_size: -; d_call: TRBD1; j_call: TRBJ2-5; v_call: TRBV29-1; cdr3_nt: TGCAGCTGGACCGGGACAGCCGAGACCCAGTACTTC; cdr3_aa: CSWTGTAETQYF
clone_size: -; d_call: TRBD1; j_call: TRBJ2-5; v_call: TRBV28; cdr3_nt: TGTGCCAGCAGTTTATTAGGGACAGGGGGTCGAGAGACCCAGTACTTC; cdr3_aa: CASSLLGTGGRETQYF
clone_size: -; d_call: -; j_call: TRBJ2-5; v_call: TRBV2; cdr3_nt: TGTGCCAGCAGTGTGGCCAGGCAAGAGACCCAGTACTTC; cdr3_aa: CASSVARQETQYF
clone_size: -; d_call: TRBD1; j_call: TRBJ1-2; v_call: TRBV27; cdr3_nt: TGTGCCAGCAGCGACGACAGGGGAGGAGGCTACACCTTC; cdr3_aa: CASSDDRGGGYTF
clone_size: -; d_call: TRBD1; j_call: TRBJ1-3; v_call: TRBV4-1; cdr3_nt: TGCGCCAGCAGCCAAGATGGGACAGCTGGAAACACCATATATTTT; cdr3_aa: CASSQDGTAGNTIYF
clone_size: -; d_call: -; j_call: TRBJ1-5; v_call: TRBV9; cdr3_nt: TGTGCCAGCAGCGTAGAGGGACAACTGGTCCAGCCCCAGCATTTT; cdr3_aa: CASSVEGQLVQPQHF
clone_size: -; d_call: -; j_call: TRBJ2-6; v_call: TRBV27; cdr3_nt: TGTGCCAGCAGTTTAAACCTACGGGGGGCCAACGTCCTGACTTTC; cdr3_aa: CASSLNLRGANVLTF
clone_size: -; d_call: TRBD1; j_call: TRBJ1-2; v_call: TRBV19; cdr3_nt: TGTGCCAGTAGTATACTTGTCCCGACAGGGGGAACTAATGGCTACACCTTC; cdr3_aa: CASSILVPTGGTNGYTF